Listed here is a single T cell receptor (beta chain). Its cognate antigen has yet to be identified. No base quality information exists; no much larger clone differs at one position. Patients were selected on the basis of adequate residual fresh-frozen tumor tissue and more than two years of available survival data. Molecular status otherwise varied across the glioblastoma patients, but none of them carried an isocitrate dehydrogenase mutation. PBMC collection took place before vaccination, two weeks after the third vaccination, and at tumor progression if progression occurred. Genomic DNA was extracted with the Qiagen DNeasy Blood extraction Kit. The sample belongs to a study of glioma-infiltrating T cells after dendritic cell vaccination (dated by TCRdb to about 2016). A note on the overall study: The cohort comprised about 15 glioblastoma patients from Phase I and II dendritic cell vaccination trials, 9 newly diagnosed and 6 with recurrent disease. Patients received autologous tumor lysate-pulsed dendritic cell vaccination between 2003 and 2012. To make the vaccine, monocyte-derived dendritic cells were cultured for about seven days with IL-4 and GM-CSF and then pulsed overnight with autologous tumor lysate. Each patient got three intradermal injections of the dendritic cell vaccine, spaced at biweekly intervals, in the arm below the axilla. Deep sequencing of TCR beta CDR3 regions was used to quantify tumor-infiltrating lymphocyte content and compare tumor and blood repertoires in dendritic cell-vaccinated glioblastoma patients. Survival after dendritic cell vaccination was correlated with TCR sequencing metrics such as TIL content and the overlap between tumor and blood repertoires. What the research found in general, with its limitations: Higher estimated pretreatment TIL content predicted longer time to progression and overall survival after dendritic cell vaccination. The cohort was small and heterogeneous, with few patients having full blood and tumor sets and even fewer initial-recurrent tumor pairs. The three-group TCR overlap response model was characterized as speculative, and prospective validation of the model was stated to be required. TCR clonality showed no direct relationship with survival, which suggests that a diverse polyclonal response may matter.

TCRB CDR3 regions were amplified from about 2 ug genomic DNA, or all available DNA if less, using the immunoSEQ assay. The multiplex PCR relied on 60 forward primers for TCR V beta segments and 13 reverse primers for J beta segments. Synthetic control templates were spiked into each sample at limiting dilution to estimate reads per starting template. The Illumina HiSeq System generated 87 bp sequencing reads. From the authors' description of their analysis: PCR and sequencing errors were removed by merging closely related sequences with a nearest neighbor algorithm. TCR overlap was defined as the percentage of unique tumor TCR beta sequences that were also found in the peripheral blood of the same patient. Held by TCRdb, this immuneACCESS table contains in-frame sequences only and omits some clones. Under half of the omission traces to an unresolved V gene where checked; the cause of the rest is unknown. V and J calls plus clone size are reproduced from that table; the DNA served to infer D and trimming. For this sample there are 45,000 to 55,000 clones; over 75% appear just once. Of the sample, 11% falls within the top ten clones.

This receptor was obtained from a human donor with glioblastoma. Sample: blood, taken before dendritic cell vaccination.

The nucleotide sequence reads as follows: TGTGCCAGCAGCTTAGACAGGGGGGTCGATGGCTACACCTTC. Its amino acids are CASSLDRGVDGYTF. The V and J segments used are TRBV7-3 and TRBJ1-2; TRBD1 agrees with 9 junctional bases. Trimming accounts for 2 bases at V and 6 bases at J, while the number of junction bases matched to no gene is 4. The germline V gene supplies CDR1 SGHTA and CDR2 FQGTGA. There are 14 amino acids in the CDR3, from cysteine to phenylalanine inclusive. Only the CDR3 portion is preserved as DNA: 42 bases, with reading frame beginning at the first base.